These 16 T cell receptor beta chains came from one sample sequenced in a study of type 1 and type 2 diabetes patients. The PCR template was genomic DNA. Multiplex PCR with 30 forward and 13 reverse primers amplified the TCR beta CDR3. TCRdb re-called the multiplex PCR reads with MiXCR, one entry per CDR3 protein. The sample gives approximately 260,000 distinct CDR3 sequences, around 47% of which show up once; 12% to 15% is in the top ten. Sequenced sample: peripheral blood mononuclear cells (PBMCs). The origin of the receptors is a man aged 18 to 35 with type 2 diabetes.

The chain is built from TRBV9 and TRBJ2-1, with TRBD2 identical over 8 bases. Germline assignment: CDR1 SGDLS and CDR2 YYNGEE. The CDR3 is 15 amino acids. The junction had 8 bases not matched to a gene; V was cut back by 3 bases and J by 6 bases. CDR3 protein: CASSAGLVRANEQFF. The CDR3 nucleotides read TGTGCCAGCAGCGCGGGACTAGTTAGGGCCAATGAGCAGTTCTTC. The full variable domain, with the rest looked up from reference TRBV9 and TRBJ2-1, is DSGVTQTPKHLITATGQRVTLRCSPRSGDLSVYWYQQSLDQGLQFLIQYYNGEERAKGNILERFSAQQFPDLHSELNLSSLELGDSALYFCASSAGLVRANEQFFGPGTRLTVL.

This chain uses TRBV7-2 with TRBJ2-2, with 9 bases that match TRBD1. Trimming cost V 4 bases and J 0 bases; bases outside gene matches: 0. Germline loops: CDR1 SGHTA, CDR2 FQGNSA. The length of the CDR3 is 15 residues. The CDR3 region is CASSWTGANTGELFF. CDR3 bases: TGTGCCAGCAGCTGGACAGGGGCGAACACCGGGGAGCTGTTTTTT.

CDR3 sequence: CANRGGNSYNEQFF. CDR3 sequence (DNA): TGTGCCAACCGCGGGGGGAACTCCTACAATGAGCAGTTCTTC. The genes are TRBV7-2 and TRBJ2-1, with 8 bases that match TRBD2. The CDR3 length is 14 residues. Germline V gene sequence: CDR1 SGHTA, CDR2 FQGNSA. V was pared by 10 bases and J by 0 bases, with 5 bases of the junction left unmatched.

CDR3 sequence reads: CSATDPTGRLNYGYTF. DNA for the CDR3: TGCAGTGCCACCGACCCGACAGGCCGCCTTAACTATGGCTACACCTTC. The V and J genes are TRBV20-1 and TRBJ1-2; D may be TRBD1 (6 bases). Germline CDR1 reads DFQATT; CDR2 reads SNEGSKA (reference sequence). The CDR3 length is 16 residues. V gave up 6 bases and J gave up 1 base, with 21 bases separating them.

The rearrangement uses TRBV7-8 and TRBJ1-1, with D possibly TRBD1 on 6 matching bases. Germline V gene lookup returns CDR1 SGHVS and CDR2 FQNEAQ. This CDR3 region has 15 residues. The V end was cut by 2 bases, the J end by 5 bases, with 15 bases between. CDR3 coding DNA: TGTGCCAGCAGCTTATTTGCAGGGGACGATACTGAAGCTTTCTTT. Protein product: CASSLFAGDDTEAFF.

The rearrangement links TRBV6-1 to TRBJ2-3, with 7 bases fitting TRBD1. Trimming cost V 2 bases and J 1 base; bases outside gene matches: 12. CDR3 length: 18 residues. Germline CDR1 MNHNS, CDR2 SASEGT. Here the CDR3 reads CASSETRPGQGGTDTQYF. Written as DNA, the CDR3 is TGTGCCAGCAGTGAAACCCGTCCAGGCCAGGGGGGCACAGATACGCAGTATTTT.

V and J are TRBV6-2 or TRBV6-3 and TRBJ2-7, with 7 nucleotides matching TRBD2. Germline assignment: CDR1 MNHEY and CDR2 SVGEGT. The CDR3 length is 15 residues. The J segment lost 4 bases and the V segment lost 8 bases, leaving 14 bases of the junction unmatched. The CDR3 protein is CASRKYGGNSYEQYF. The CDR3 bases are TGTGCCAGCCGAAAATACGGGGGGAACTCATACGAGCAGTACTTC.

Only one count was recorded for this clonotype. The CDR3 loop reads CASSQAGQGRPQHF. The CDR3 DNA is TGCGCCAGCAGCCAAGCAGGACAGGGTCGGCCCCAGCATTTT. This chain uses TRBV4-1 with TRBJ1-5; 8 nucleotides agree with TRBD1. The CDR3 has 14 amino acids. Germline V gene data show CDR1 as MGHRA and CDR2 as YSYEKL. The trim removed 1 base at V and 9 bases at J, leaving 5 bases unmatched.

The chain combines TRBV5-1 with TRBJ2-7; 9 positions match TRBD2. Germline loops: CDR1 SGHRS, CDR2 YFSETQ. The CDR3 runs 15 residues. Unmatched junction bases numbered 3, after V lost 0 bases and J lost 2 bases. Written as DNA, the CDR3 is TGCGCCAGCAGCTTGGTGGCTAGCGGGGCCTACGAGCAGTACTTC. It encodes CASSLVASGAYEQYF.

Details on this clonotype: This may stem from a read error, because a much larger clone lies one nucleotide away. V is TRBV25-1 and J is TRBJ2-3, with 7 bases aligning to TRBD1. J gave up 5 bases and V 8 bases, and 13 bases lay outside the gene matches. Germline CDR1 and CDR2: MGHDK and SYGVNS. This CDR3 is 15 amino acids long. In nucleotides, the CDR3 is TGTGCCAGCGGGGACAGTGGGGATGGGGGAGATACGCAGTATTTT. Translating it yields CASGDSGDGGDTQYF.

The V gene is TRBV6-5, the J gene TRBJ2-7; D not certain. V was pared by 2 bases and J by 5 bases, with 13 bases between. This CDR3 contains 14 residues. From germline, CDR1 is MNHEY and CDR2 SVGAGI. CDR3 region: CASSYILGFNEQYF. In DNA, the CDR3 is TGTGCCAGCAGTTACATATTGGGTTTCAACGAGCAGTACTTC.

This clonotype has a handful of counts. The V gene is TRBV19, the J gene TRBJ2-1; 10 positions agree with TRBD2. J gave up 7 bases and V 7 bases, and 7 bases lay outside the gene matches. The length of the CDR3 is 14 residues. Germline assignment: CDR1 LNHDA and CDR2 SQIVND (reference sequence). CDR3 loop: CASNLAGAGNEQFF. CDR3 sequence (DNA): TGTGCCAGTAACCTAGCGGGAGCTGGGAATGAGCAGTTCTTC.

CDR3: CASSLPMDKGQQYF. The CDR3 nucleotides are TGTGCCAGCAGTCTCCCGATGGATAAAGGTCAGCAGTACTTC. The rearrangement joins TRBV12-3 or TRBV12-4 to TRBJ2-7; D gene uncertain. This CDR3 contains 14 residues. Trimming removed 5 bases from V and 8 bases from J, with 19 bases in between.

This clonotype was detected only once. This chain joins TRBV4-1 and TRBJ1-2, with 7 bases identical to TRBD1. The length of the CDR3 is 13 residues. The V gene end was trimmed by 4 bases and the J gene end by 8 bases; junction bases not matched to a gene: 7. Per germline, CDR1 MGHRA and CDR2 YSYEKL. This CDR3 is CASSLRQGWGYTF. DNA of the CDR3: TGCGCCAGCAGCCTAAGACAGGGCTGGGGCTACACCTTC.

To note about this clonotype: In this CDR3 the conserved last residue, phenylalanine or tryptophan, is missing, so a read error is likely. This chain links TRBV30 with TRBJ2-1; tentatively, D is TRBD2 (6 bases). In germline, CDR1 is GTSNPN, CDR2 SVGIG (reference sequence). CDR3 length equals 14 residues. V shed 1 base and J shed 2 bases, with 9 bases lying between them. CDR3 coding DNA: TGTGCCTGGAGTGATAGCGGCACCTACAATGAGCAGTTCATC. Its translation is CAWSDSGTYNEQFI.

This clonotype was seen a handful of times. The chain links TRBV6-6 to TRBJ2-2; TRBD1 agrees at 7 bases. Germline V gives CDR1 MNHNY, CDR2 SVGAGI (reference sequence). V was clipped by 6 bases and J by 7 bases; unmatched bases: 11. This CDR3 comprises 15 residues. CDR3 protein: CASRDRQGGSGELFF. The CDR3 DNA reads TGTGCCAGCAGGGATAGACAGGGTGGTAGCGGGGAGCTGTTTTTT.